This T cell receptor (beta chain) was observed in a study of blood T cell repertoires in COVID-19. Authors' methods: Using reference gene primer amplification, nucleated cell counts were estimated. Generated by immunoSEQ multiplex PCR, the TCRdb table keeps only in-frame clones and is missing some. The DNA gave D and trimming, while V, J and clone size come from that table. This sample has about 280,000 clones, with 90% found just once. The study recruited people aged about 18 to 90 years across roughly 25 US areas. Sequenced: PBMCs or T cells enriched from blood (not recorded which). The sequence derives from a woman between 25 and 40 years old with acute COVID-19.

The CDR3 DNA is TGTGCCAGCAGCTCAGGACGGTTTAGAGCGGGAGTGTCGATTAATGAGCAGTTCTTC. Its translation: CASSSGRFRAGVSINEQFF. The chain joins TRBV7-9 to TRBJ2-1; 8 bases agree with TRBD2. CDR1 SEHNR and CDR2 FQNEAQ come from the germline V gene (reference sequence). The length of the CDR3 is 19 residues. Germline trimming cut 4 bases from V and 7 bases from J; bases unmatched to any gene: 21.